The 6 T cell receptor beta chains below come from one sample, sequenced in a study of early stage breast cancer tumors (dated by TCRdb to 2016 to 2017). Libraries were made using the immunoSEQ multiplex PCR assay. Sourced from immuneACCESS, this table was stored by TCRdb with only in-frame sequences that have V and J called. A share of the clones is absent; for the studies checked, an unresolved V gene accounts for under half, and the remainder has no known explanation. The sample records roughly 56,000 clones, over 65% of which are singletons. The ten largest clones capture less than 4% of the sample. Sequencing input: blood. These receptor sequences come from a person aged 25 to 40 with breast cancer.

This clone was seen a handful of times. The chain is built from TRBV27 and TRBJ2-1, with 9 positions matching TRBD2. CDR3 length: 16 residues. V dropped 5 bases and J dropped 8; count of bases not matched to a gene: 13. Germline V gene lookup returns CDR1 MNHEY and CDR2 SMNVEV (reference sequence). CDR3 nucleotides: TGTGCCAGCAGTACGGTAGCTAGCGGGATCCGTGATGAGCAGTTCTTC. Its protein product is CASSTVASGIRDEQFF.

V usage is TRBV5-1 and J usage is TRBJ2-7; weak D call: TRBD1 (5 bases). Deletions cut 4 bases from V and 5 bases from J, with 34 bases between. Per the germline V gene, CDR1 is SGHRS and CDR2 is YFSETQ. The CDR3 is made up of 20 amino acids. CDR3 coding DNA: TGCGCCAGCAGCCTAGGGGAACGTTCAGGAGTTACAGGTTTACTCCACGAGCAGTACTTC. Translated, it gives CASSLGERSGVTGLLHEQYF.

This clone was observed a few times. The chain uses TRBV7-3 and TRBJ2-1; 10 bases agree with TRBD2. CDR1 SGHTA and CDR2 FQGTGA come from the germline V gene. Trimming took 2 bases from V and 8 from J; bases not matched to a gene: 6. This CDR3 has 15 residues. Here the CDR3 DNA reads TGTGCCAGCAGCTTAGTTCTAGCGGGAGCCCATGAGCAGTTCTTC. This codes for CASSLVLAGAHEQFF.

The J gene is TRBJ1-1, the V gene TRBV13; 9 bases map to TRBD1. The J segment lost 0 bases and the V segment lost 5 bases, leaving 7 bases of the junction unmatched. The germline CDR1 and CDR2 sequences are PRHDT and FYEKMQ (reference sequence). The CDR3 spans 16 residues. The CDR3 region is CASSTRGTGMNTEAFF. The CDR3 DNA reads TGTGCCAGCAGCACCCGAGGGACAGGGATGAACACTGAAGCTTTCTTT.

V is TRBV6-5 and J is TRBJ2-3; TRBD2 matches at 12 bases. J was trimmed by 2 bases and V by 2 bases; bases with no gene match: 2. CDR1 is MNHEY and CDR2 is SVGAGI in the germline V gene. This CDR3 is 16 amino acids long. The CDR3 region has the DNA TGTGCCAGCAGTTACAGGACTAGCGGGAACACAGATACGCAGTATTTT. This sequence encodes CASSYRTSGNTDTQYF.

A remark on this clone: The junction departs from the called germline gene at one end, perhaps through a read error. V usage is TRBV20-1 and J usage is TRBJ1-2; D ambiguous. From germline, CDR1 is DFQATT and CDR2 SNEGSKA (reference sequence). CDR3 length: 9 residues. The chain's CDR3 is CSARYHSSF. DNA for the CDR3: TGCAGTGCCCGCTACCACTCCAGCTTC.